Below, 30 T cell receptor beta chains from the same sample are listed, as sequenced in a study of CD8 T cells in ankylosing spondylitis. Study-level points and caveats: A TCR beta motif of eight highly homologous variants appeared characteristic of ankylosing spondylitis blood.

TCRdb re-called the 5' RACE reads with MiXCR, one entry per CDR3 protein. The table lists 800,000 to 900,000 distinct CDR3 sequences, approximately 12% of them singletons, with 0.51% in the top ten. What these receptors recognize is not known. The sample was blood, either unsorted or a sorted T cell fraction (not recorded which). The receptors here all came from a male donor with ankylosing spondylitis.

The genes are TRBV24-1 and TRBJ1-1, with 8 bases lining up with TRBD1. The V segment lost 3 bases and the J segment 6 bases; nucleotides outside the gene matches: 11. The CDR3 length is 16 residues. Germline-derived CDR1 and CDR2 are KGHDR and SFDVKD. The CDR3 DNA is TGTGCCACCAGTGATGGTCGGACAGGGCGGGGAGCTGAAGCTTTCTTT. Translation: CATSDGRTGRGAEAFF.

This clonotype has only a few counts. The gene calls are TRBV15 and TRBJ2-7; no definite D call. The germline V gene has CDR1 LNHNV and CDR2 YYDKDF (reference sequence). Trimming shortened V by 2 bases and J by 5 bases, and 4 bases separated the two germline ends. This CDR3 spans 11 amino acids. The CDR3 sequence is CATSRQDEQYF. As DNA, the CDR3 is TGTGCCACCAGCAGACAAGACGAGCAGTACTTC. Variable domain in full (rest from reference TRBV15 and TRBJ2-7): DAMVIQNPRYQVTQFGKPVTLSCSQTLNHNVMYWYQQKSSQAPKLLFHYYDKDFNNEADTPDNFQSRRPNTSFCFLDIRSPGLGDTAMYLCATSRQDEQYFGPGTRLTVT.

This clonotype was seen only a few times. The chain is built from TRBV7-2 and TRBJ2-5, with 7 bases lining up with TRBD2. CDR3 length equals 15 residues. The germline V gene encodes CDR1 SGHTA and CDR2 FQGNSA. J gave up 4 bases and V 4 bases, and 9 bases lay outside the gene matches. The CDR3 nucleotides are TGTGCCAGCAGCTATCGGACTGGGAGGGGAGAGACCCAGTACTTC. Translating it yields CASSYRTGRGETQYF.

This sequence joins TRBV29-1 and TRBJ2-3; 8 bases line up with TRBD1. This CDR3 is built from 15 residues. Unmatched junction bases numbered 6, after V lost 2 bases and J lost 2 bases. Germline V CDR1 and CDR2: SQVTM, ANQGSEA. CDR3: CSVERPTGDTDTQYF. As DNA, the CDR3 is TGCAGCGTTGAACGTCCGACAGGGGACACAGATACGCAGTATTTT.

The chain recombines TRBV4-3 with TRBJ2-2; D is uncertain. There are 17 residues in the CDR3. Trimming cost V 1 base and J 7 bases, with 19 bases left between them. Germline CDR1 reads LGHNA; CDR2 reads YSLEER. CDR3: CASSQGGVGLVNGELFF. The DNA of the CDR3 is TGCGCCAGCAGCCAAGGGGGTGTAGGGCTCGTAAACGGGGAGCTGTTTTTT.

The table lists this clonotype with many counts. This chain uses TRBV5-1 with TRBJ2-7; D is possibly TRBD2 (6 bases). The CDR3 contains 15 residues. Germline-derived CDR1 and CDR2 are SGHRS and YFSETQ. The V end was cut by 6 bases, the J end by 0 bases, with 16 bases between. CDR3: CASNPGGVNSYEQYF. CDR3 sequence (DNA): TGCGCCAGCAACCCCGGAGGGGTAAACTCCTACGAGCAGTACTTC.

At least ten counts were recorded for this clonotype. The DNA of the CDR3 is TGCAGTGCCCGGACAGATAAGAACACTGAAGCTTTCTTT. Encoded protein: CSARTDKNTEAFF. This chain uses TRBV20-1 with TRBJ1-1; D might be TRBD1 (6 bases). The CDR3 length is 13 residues. Trimming cost V 6 bases and J 1 base, with 12 bases left between them. CDR1 and CDR2 (germline): DFQATT, SNEGSKA (reference sequence).

This clonotype appeared a few times. This chain's CDR3 is CSARGTSGTYEQYF. The CDR3 DNA reads TGCAGTGCTAGAGGGACTAGCGGGACCTACGAGCAGTACTTC. The chain combines TRBV20-1 with TRBJ2-7; 12 bases line up with TRBD2. The germline gives CDR1 DFQATT, CDR2 SNEGSKA (reference sequence). The CDR3 length is 14 residues. V shed 1 base, J shed 2 bases, and the junction held 0 bases outside the gene matches.

V gene TRBV20-1 combines with J gene TRBJ2-4; 8 nucleotides match TRBD2. The germline V gene has CDR1 DFQATT and CDR2 SNEGSKA (reference sequence). V was clipped by 2 bases and J by 5 bases; unmatched bases: 5. The CDR3 sequence is 14 residues long. CDR3 residues: CSARTPGGENIQYF. In nucleotides, the CDR3 is TGCAGTGCTAGAACGCCGGGAGGGGAAAACATTCAGTACTTC.

The table lists this clonotype with many counts. The chain recombines TRBV29-1 with TRBJ2-1; 7 nucleotides align to TRBD1. Per germline, CDR1 SQVTM and CDR2 ANQGSEA. V lost 4 bases and J lost 4; bases outside the gene matches: 7. The CDR3 runs 14 residues. CDR3 protein: CSVAFGTEYNEQFF. DNA for the CDR3: TGCAGCGTTGCGTTCGGGACAGAATACAATGAGCAGTTCTTC.

CDR3 DNA sequence: TGCGCCAGCAGCTTGCTCCCGGACCGAATGATGGTAACTTTCTTT. Its protein is CASSLLPDRMMVTFF. The V call is TRBV5-1, the J call TRBJ1-1; D not certain. Trimming took 1 base from V and 12 from J, leaving 22 bases between them. Germline CDR1 SGHRS, CDR2 YFSETQ. CDR3 size: 15 residues.

The rearrangement joins TRBV4-3 to TRBJ1-1; the D is unclear. Germline V gene data show CDR1 as LGHNA and CDR2 as YSLEER. V dropped 0 bases and J dropped 1 base, with 9 bases sitting between them. The CDR3 covers 15 residues. CDR3 in amino acids: CASSQDTDANTEAFF. The CDR3 DNA reads TGCGCCAGCAGCCAAGATACAGACGCGAACACTGAAGCTTTCTTT.

A few counts support this clonotype. The chain employs TRBV6-1 and TRBJ2-7; D ambiguous. Germline lookup yields CDR1 MNHNS and CDR2 SASEGT. The V and J ends lost 0 bases and 6 bases respectively, with 9 bases between them. The length of the CDR3 is 13 residues. CDR3 sequence reads: CASSEAPQPEQYF. CDR3 coding DNA: TGTGCCAGCAGTGAAGCGCCCCAGCCCGAGCAGTACTTC.

The chain is built from TRBV10-3 and TRBJ1-1, with D possibly being TRBD1 (5 bases). The CDR3 loop spans 18 amino acids. V lost 2 bases, J lost 4 bases, and 23 bases lay in between. Germline CDR1 ENHRY, CDR2 SYGVKD. CDR3 in amino acids: CAISEANRAVVGVTEAFF. In DNA, the CDR3 is TGTGCCATCAGTGAGGCCAATAGGGCAGTTGTGGGGGTCACTGAAGCTTTCTTT.

This clonotype showed up many times. This rearrangement joins TRBV6-5 to TRBJ1-1; perhaps TRBD1 as D (6 bases). The CDR3 covers 18 residues. Germline CDR1 MNHEY, CDR2 SVGAGI. V was shortened by 6 bases and J by 0 bases, with 23 bases between the two germline ends. The CDR3 here is CASRYKFSRGLMNTEAFF. The CDR3 DNA sequence: TGTGCCAGCAGGTACAAATTCTCCAGGGGTCTGATGAACACTGAAGCTTTCTTT.

This clonotype was seen repeatedly, ten times or more. This chain joins TRBV10-3 and TRBJ1-5, with D possibly matching TRBD1 (5 bases). Germline V gives CDR1 ENHRY, CDR2 SYGVKD. The V and J ends lost 3 bases and 1 base respectively, with 16 bases between them. The CDR3 length is 17 residues. The CDR3: CAISETNAGPSNQPQHF. The CDR3 coding sequence is TGTGCCATCAGTGAAACTAACGCAGGGCCAAGCAATCAGCCCCAGCATTTT.

The V gene is TRBV28, the J gene TRBJ1-5; TRBD1 aligns across 9 bases. Trimming cost V 5 bases and J 4 bases; bases outside gene matches: 9. The germline V gene encodes CDR1 MDHEN and CDR2 SYDVKM. This CDR3 region has 16 residues. This CDR3 is CASSLRPGTGNQPQHF. The CDR3 nucleotides are TGTGCCAGCAGTCTACGTCCCGGGACAGGGAATCAGCCCCAGCATTTT.

This clonotype was recorded a few times. The J gene is TRBJ1-2, the V gene TRBV7-2; D may be TRBD1 (5 bases). The CDR3 consists of 15 residues. Between the trimmed V and J ends, which lost 4 bases and 7 bases, there was a span of 19 bases. The V gene's germline CDR1 is SGHTA and CDR2 FQGNSA. The CDR3 is CASSSRGSLSSGYTF. The CDR3, as DNA: TGTGCCAGCAGCTCTAGGGGATCCTTAAGCTCTGGCTACACCTTC.

This clonotype was detected only a few times. This chain joins TRBV6-5 and TRBJ1-3; no firm D call. The germline gives CDR1 MNHEY, CDR2 SVGAGI. Trimming cost V 0 bases and J 9 bases, with 15 bases left between them. The length of the CDR3 is 15 residues. In DNA form, the CDR3 reads TGTGCCAGCAGTTACTCGAGTCCCTTAGGAGGCACCATATATTTT. The encoded protein is CASSYSSPLGGTIYF.

The chain links TRBV7-3 to TRBJ2-2, with TRBD1 matching over 10 bases. This CDR3 is 18 amino acids long. V was pared by 5 bases and J by 2 bases, with 11 bases of the junction left unmatched. The V gene's germline CDR1 is SGHTA and CDR2 FQGTGA. The CDR3 sequence: CASSQPPGQGYNTGELFF. CDR3 nucleotide sequence: TGTGCCAGCAGCCAACCCCCGGGACAGGGGTATAACACCGGGGAGCTGTTTTTT.

This chain uses TRBV24-1 with TRBJ2-3, with 11 bases identical to TRBD2. Unmatched junction bases numbered 3, after V lost 7 bases and J lost 4 bases. The CDR3 is made up of 14 amino acids. Germline CDR1 reads KGHDR; CDR2 reads SFDVKD. The CDR3 DNA reads as TGTGCCACCAGCACTAGCGGGGGATCAGATACGCAGTATTTT. Its protein product is CATSTSGGSDTQYF.

There are many counts of this clonotype. The chain links TRBV20-1 to TRBJ1-1, with D unclear. The germline V and J ends were trimmed by 1 base and 1 base, with 10 bases remaining between them. Germline assignment: CDR1 DFQATT and CDR2 SNEGSKA (reference sequence). The length of the CDR3 is 14 residues. CDR3 nucleotides: TGCAGTGCTAGAGTTCCAGGCCGGAACACTGAAGCTTTCTTT. This encodes CSARVPGRNTEAFF.

This chain connects TRBV27 to TRBJ2-5, with D unresolved. The CDR3 extends over 14 amino acids. Germline CDR1 MNHEY, CDR2 SMNVEV (reference sequence). Trimming took 2 bases from V and 0 from J, leaving 7 bases between them. CDR3 DNA sequence: TGTGCCAGCAGTTTAAGAGGAGACCAAGAGACCCAGTACTTC. It specifies CASSLRGDQETQYF.

Only a few counts were recorded for this clonotype. The rearrangement uses TRBV7-2 and TRBJ2-1, with D perhaps assigned TRBD1 or TRBD2 (5 bases each). V was clipped by 5 bases and J by 8 bases, with 16 bases between them. This CDR3 region has 14 residues. The germline gives CDR1 SGHTA, CDR2 FQGNSA. CDR3 sequence: CASSEDGARDEQFF. The CDR3 DNA sequence: TGTGCCAGCAGCGAGGACGGGGCCAGGGATGAGCAGTTCTTC.

The CDR3 DNA is TGTGCCAGCAGCGTTAGGCACTCCACAGATACGCAGTATTTT. It encodes CASSVRHSTDTQYF. The V and J genes are TRBV9 and TRBJ2-3; D gene unclear. Trimming removed 2 bases from V and 2 bases from J, with 9 bases in between. The germline V gene encodes CDR1 SGDLS and CDR2 YYNGEE. The CDR3 loop spans 14 amino acids.

This sequence joins TRBV7-6 and TRBJ2-7; unclear D gene. The V end was cut by 6 bases, the J end by 5 bases, with 11 bases between. Germline assignment: CDR1 SGHVS and CDR2 FNYEAQ. This CDR3 comprises 12 residues. CDR3 amino acids: CASSKVGNEQYF. The CDR3 region has the DNA TGTGCCAGCAGTAAGGTGGGCAACGAGCAGTACTTC.

The chain uses TRBV10-2 and TRBJ2-1; TRBD2 agrees at 9 bases. V was pared by 5 bases and J by 9 bases, with 5 bases of the junction left unmatched. CDR3 length equals 13 residues. Germline V CDR1 and CDR2: WSHSY, SAAADI. CDR3 DNA: TGCGCCAGCAGTTCGGTAGCGGGAGTTGAGCAGTTCTTC. Its protein product is CASSSVAGVEQFF.

The genes are TRBV6-5 and TRBJ1-2; no clear D gene. V was pared by 5 bases and J by 7 bases, with 11 bases between. CDR1 is MNHEY, CDR2 SVGAGI, per germline. CDR3 length equals 12 residues. The CDR3 region has the DNA TGTGCCAGCAGTGATATGATGGGTGGCTACACCTTC. Translation gives CASSDMMGGYTF.

There are many counts of this clonotype. The chain employs TRBV20-1 and TRBJ1-1; D remains ambiguous. V lost 4 bases and J lost 10, with 13 bases in between. The CDR3 contains 11 residues. Germline V gives CDR1 DFQATT, CDR2 SNEGSKA (reference sequence). The CDR3: CSAKNSVGAFF. DNA for the CDR3: TGCAGTGCTAAAAACAGTGTAGGAGCTTTCTTT.

This clonotype was picked up many times. The V and J genes are TRBV29-1 and TRBJ2-7; D is unresolved. Per the germline V gene, CDR1 is SQVTM and CDR2 is ANQGSEA. The V gene lost 6 bases and the J gene lost 3 bases, with 9 bases spanning the gap. The length of the CDR3 is 11 residues. CDR3 DNA sequence: TGCAGCGTGACCTCCCTCTACGAGCAGTACTTC. Translating gives CSVTSLYEQYF.